Presented here are 23 T cell receptor beta chains from one specimen sequenced in a study of cytomegalovirus exposure and HLA in healthy donors. The repertoire was sequenced with immunoSEQ multiplex PCR; TCRdb's copy has only in-frame clones and lacks some. The sample carries 170,000 or so clones, around 82% recorded once. The specimen sequenced was PBMCs. Every receptor here comes from a woman younger than 35 in good health and CMV-seropositive.

The chain joins TRBV5-1 to TRBJ2-2; D gene uncertain. Germline CDR1 SGHRS, CDR2 YFSETQ. The V end was cut by 4 bases, the J end by 3 bases, with 4 bases between. There are 12 residues in the CDR3. The CDR3 spells CASSADTGELFF. CDR3 coding DNA: TGCGCCAGCAGCGCGGACACCGGGGAGCTGTTTTTT.

This chain connects TRBV4-2 to TRBJ1-5; D may be TRBD1 (5 bases). From germline, CDR1 is LGHNA and CDR2 YNFKEQ. The CDR3 spans 16 residues. Trimming removed 4 bases at V and 3 bases at J, with 16 bases between. The CDR3 sequence is CASSPPGRTYNQPQHF. The CDR3 DNA is TGTGCCAGCAGCCCGCCGGGCAGGACATACAATCAGCCCCAGCATTTT.

Notes on this clone: The sample contains more than one DNA sequence encoding this CDR3. The V call is TRBV9, the J call TRBJ1-4, with 7 nucleotides matching TRBD1. The germline CDR1 and CDR2 sequences are SGDLS and YYNGEE. The trim removed 0 bases at V and 7 bases at J, leaving 6 bases unmatched. This CDR3 spans 15 amino acids. CDR3 in DNA: TGTGCCAGCAGCGTAGGAGGGGGCGGTGGTGAAAAACTGTTTTTT. Translating it yields CASSVGGGGGEKLFF.

The chain carries TRBV6-5 and TRBJ2-7; possible D gene TRBD2, 6 bases. The CDR3 runs 11 residues. The V gene's germline CDR1 is MNHEY and CDR2 SVGAGI. The V end was cut by 8 bases, the J end by 12 bases, with 17 bases between. The CDR3 DNA sequence: TGTGCCAGCTCCCAAATGGGGAGGCTGTACTTC. It specifies CASSQMGRLYF.

The CDR3 here is CASSIRGLGGYTF. The CDR3, as DNA: TGTGCCAGCAGTATAAGGGGGCTGGGGGGCTACACCTTC. The chain has TRBV27 and TRBJ1-2, with TRBD1 matching 7 bases. The CDR3 runs to 13 residues. Trimming took 5 bases from V and 8 from J; bases not matched to a gene: 8. Germline assignment: CDR1 MNHEY and CDR2 SMNVEV (reference sequence).

In DNA form, the CDR3 reads TGCGCCAGCAGAATGGGACTAGCGAGGACAGATACGCAGTATTTT. This translates into CASRMGLARTDTQYF. The chain carries TRBV4-3 and TRBJ2-3; 10 bases fit TRBD2. J lost 3 bases, V lost 6 bases, and 6 bases had no gene match. CDR1 and CDR2 from the germline V gene are LGHNA and YSLEER. The CDR3 is 15 residues long.

CDR3 loop: CASSLDWLAGGQETQYF. The CDR3 bases are TGTGCCAGCAGCTTAGATTGGCTAGCGGGGGGGCAAGAGACCCAGTACTTC. The V and J genes are TRBV11-2 and TRBJ2-5; 12 nucleotides line up with TRBD2. CDR1 and CDR2 from the germline V gene are SGHAT and FQNNGV. V shed 0 bases and J 2 bases; nucleotides not matched to a gene: 4. The CDR3 runs 17 residues.

This sequence joins TRBV4-1 and TRBJ1-2; no clear D. V was trimmed by 2 bases and J by 6 bases, leaving 10 bases between them. CDR1 is MGHRA and CDR2 is YSYEKL in the germline V gene. This CDR3 comprises 13 residues. CDR3 in amino acids: CASSQSEPDGYTF. CDR3 sequence (DNA): TGCGCCAGCAGCCAAAGTGAGCCTGATGGCTACACCTTC.

The V gene is TRBV6-5, the J gene TRBJ2-7; 10 bases match TRBD2. The CDR3 consists of 14 residues. Trimming removed 5 bases from V and 3 bases from J; junction bases left unmatched: 4. Germline V gene sequence: CDR1 MNHEY, CDR2 SVGAGI. This chain's CDR3 is CASSQLAGNYEQYF. CDR3 DNA: TGTGCCAGCAGTCAACTAGCGGGGAACTACGAGCAGTACTTC.

The gene calls are TRBV6-5 and TRBJ1-4, with 7 bases aligning to TRBD1. Looked up from germline, CDR1 is MNHEY and CDR2 is SVGAGI. The CDR3 totals 15 residues. Germline trimming cut 6 bases from V and 8 bases from J; bases unmatched to any gene: 12. Here the CDR3 reads CASRPPGQSEEKLFF. The CDR3 DNA reads TGTGCCAGCAGGCCACCGGGACAGTCGGAAGAAAAACTGTTTTTT.

This chain links TRBV7-8 with TRBJ1-6, with 7 bases identical to TRBD1. Germline values: CDR1 SGHVS, CDR2 FQNEAQ. The CDR3 extends over 18 amino acids. The junction had 6 bases not matched to a gene; V was cut back by 1 base and J by 0 bases. The CDR3 DNA reads as TGTGCCAGCAGCTTAGAAGGGACAGCGAGCTCCTATAATTCACCCCTCCACTTT. It yields the protein CASSLEGTASSYNSPLHF.

The V gene is TRBV7-2, the J gene TRBJ1-2; 10 bases are shared with TRBD1. Germline V gives CDR1 SGHTA, CDR2 FQGNSA. The trim removed 4 bases at V and 7 bases at J, leaving 6 bases unmatched. This CDR3 contains 14 residues. The CDR3 reads CASSSDRGASGYTF. The CDR3 nucleotides are TGTGCCAGCAGCTCGGACAGGGGGGCGAGTGGCTACACCTTC.

The chain recombines TRBV7-9 with TRBJ1-4; 9 positions agree with TRBD1. V lost 0 bases and J lost 6; bases outside the gene matches: 2. The germline gives CDR1 SEHNR, CDR2 FQNEAQ (reference sequence). This CDR3 has 15 residues. CDR3 bases: TGTGCCAGCAGCTTAGCCCGGGACAGGGATGAAAAACTGTTTTTT. Its translation is CASSLARDRDEKLFF.

As regards this clone: The junction differs from germline at one of its ends, possibly a read error. The chain combines TRBV2 with TRBJ2-3, with D perhaps TRBD2 (5 bases). CDR1 is SNHLY, CDR2 FYNNEI, per germline. This CDR3 is 12 amino acids long. The CDR3, as DNA: TGTGCCAGCAGCGCCACTAGTGATAAGCAGTATTTT. Translating it yields CASSATSDKQYF. The variable domain in full, completed from reference TRBV2 and TRBJ2-3, reads EPEVTQTPSHQVTQMGQEVILRCVPISNHLYFYWYRQILGQKVEFLVSFYNNEISEKSEIFDDQFSVERPDGSNFTLKIRSTKLEDSAMYFCASSATSDKQYFGPGTRLTVL.

V is TRBV5-6 and J is TRBJ1-5; the D is unclear. Between the trimmed V and J ends, which lost 0 bases and 4 bases, there was a span of 11 bases. CDR3 length: 15 amino acids. CDR1 and CDR2 (germline): SGHDT, YYEEEE. The CDR3 loop is CASSLGSFGNQPQHF. The CDR3 nucleotides read TGTGCCAGCAGCTTGGGGTCCTTCGGGAATCAGCCCCAGCATTTT.

The chain couples TRBV6-5 to TRBJ1-2; D is perhaps TRBD1 (6 bases). The CDR3 sequence is 14 residues long. Trimming took 2 bases from V and 6 from J, leaving 13 bases between them. Germline V CDR1 and CDR2: MNHEY, SVGAGI. The CDR3 here is CASSYGQRGHGYTF. CDR3 DNA: TGTGCCAGCAGTTACGGACAGAGGGGCCATGGCTACACCTTC.

This clone was seen a handful of times. The chain has TRBV4-1 and TRBJ2-7; 7 nucleotides line up with TRBD2. Germline CDR1 and CDR2: MGHRA and YSYEKL. V shed 4 bases, J shed 5 bases, and the junction held 5 bases outside the gene matches. The CDR3 contains 13 residues. The CDR3, as DNA: TGCGCCAGCAGCCGTAGCGGGCGGGACGAGCAGTACTTC. Translated: CASSRSGRDEQYF.

The chain couples TRBV11-1 to TRBJ2-1, with 12 bases that match TRBD2. Germline assignment: CDR1 SGHAT and CDR2 FQDESV (reference sequence). J was trimmed by 8 bases and V by 5 bases; bases with no gene match: 7. The CDR3 is 15 residues long. CDR3: CASSRMTSGGYEQFF. CDR3 DNA sequence: TGTGCCAGCAGCCGAATGACTAGCGGGGGTTATGAGCAGTTCTTC.

The V and J genes are TRBV5-1 and TRBJ2-7; D unresolved. Germline V gives CDR1 SGHRS, CDR2 YFSETQ. The V end lost 5 bases, the J end lost 2 bases, and 14 bases lay between the germline ends. This CDR3 comprises 14 residues. The CDR3 nucleotides are TGCGCCAGCAGTCTAACTAACCCGGCCTACGAGCAGTACTTC. Its protein product is CASSLTNPAYEQYF.

This chain connects TRBV10-1 to TRBJ2-7; D perhaps matches TRBD2 (5 bases). The CDR3 extends over 14 amino acids. V lost 8 bases and J lost 0, with 14 bases in between. Germline CDR1 WNHNN, CDR2 SYGVQD (reference sequence). The CDR3 is CASGGRGGSYEQYF. DNA of the CDR3: TGCGCCAGCGGCGGCCGGGGTGGCTCCTACGAGCAGTACTTC.

Regarding this clone: The sample has other DNA sequences that encode this CDR3 too. The rearrangement links TRBV5-6 to TRBJ2-7; perhaps TRBD1 as D (6 bases). The V and J ends lost 2 bases and 1 base respectively, with 7 bases between them. There are 13 residues in the CDR3. Germline CDR1 SGHDT, CDR2 YYEEEE. CDR3 amino acids: CASSLGQSYEQYF. The CDR3 nucleotides read TGTGCCAGCAGCTTAGGACAGTCCTACGAGCAGTACTTC.

The chain combines TRBV5-4 with TRBJ1-2; the D is unclear. Looked up from germline, CDR1 is SGHNT and CDR2 is YYREEE (reference sequence). The CDR3 covers 16 residues. With 3 bases removed from V and 0 bases from J, the gap between germline ends came to 15 bases. Here the CDR3 DNA reads TGTGCCAGCAGCTCAAAGTCAGGCAACACTAACTATGGCTACACCTTC. Encoded protein: CASSSKSGNTNYGYTF.

This clone occurred once. The V call is TRBV6-5, the J call TRBJ2-7; D not resolved. The CDR3 spans 14 residues. Germline V CDR1 and CDR2: MNHEY, SVGAGI. Trimming took 2 bases from V and 1 from J, leaving 9 bases between them. The CDR3 reads CASSYRELSYEQYF. The CDR3 region has the DNA TGTGCCAGCAGTTACCGTGAGCTTTCCTACGAGCAGTACTTC.